The 6 T cell receptor beta chains given below trace back to one sample, sequenced in a study of CD8 T cells in Susac syndrome. Random hexamers were used to reverse transcribe roughly 0.5 to 1 ug of RNA. In TCRdb, the immunoSEQ multiplex PCR reads were re-called with MiXCR into one record per CDR3 protein. This sample yields roughly 120,000 distinct CDR3 sequences, of which roughly 94% are seen a single time; around 0.12% belongs to the top ten. Sample: CD4+ T cells from PBMCs. The receptors originated from a human donor with multiple sclerosis.

The chain carries TRBV7-2 and TRBJ2-2; weak D call: TRBD1 (6 bases). The V and J ends lost 5 bases and 0 bases respectively, with 16 bases between them. CDR1 is SGHTA, CDR2 FQGNSA, per germline. CDR3 length: 17 residues. In nucleotides, the CDR3 is TGTGCCAGCAGCGCAGCCGGGACACCCGCGAACACCGGGGAGCTGTTTTTT. Amino acids: CASSAAGTPANTGELFF.

The V call is TRBV29-1, the J call TRBJ2-7; TRBD1 aligns across 10 bases. The junction had 9 bases not matched to a gene; V was cut back by 7 bases and J by 3 bases. In germline, CDR1 is SQVTM, CDR2 ANQGSEA. The CDR3 is 14 amino acids. CDR3 residues: CSAGQGVGSYEQYF. DNA of the CDR3: TGCAGCGCCGGACAGGGGGTGGGGAGCTACGAGCAGTACTTC.

The chain is built from TRBV3-1 and TRBJ1-5; the D is unclear. CDR1 LGHDT and CDR2 YNNKEL come from the germline V gene (reference sequence). The V end was cut by 0 bases, the J end by 3 bases, with 3 bases between. CDR3 length: 13 residues. CDR3: CASSQDLNQPQHF. The CDR3 DNA reads as TGTGCCAGCAGCCAAGATCTCAATCAGCCCCAGCATTTT.

The chain combines TRBV5-1 with TRBJ2-7; D ambiguous. V lost 1 base and J 1 base, leaving 18 bases between the germline ends. Per germline, CDR1 SGHRS and CDR2 YFSETQ. This CDR3 is built from 17 residues. CDR3 region: CASSLSEFGVSSYEQYF. The CDR3 region has the DNA TGCGCCAGCAGCTTGTCAGAGTTTGGGGTTTCGTCCTACGAGCAGTACTTC.

V usage is TRBV6-5 and J usage is TRBJ1-3; a possible D gene is TRBD1 (5 bases). Germline CDR1 is MNHEY and CDR2 is SVGAGI. This CDR3 is 18 amino acids long. Trimming stripped 0 bases from V and 1 base from J, with 16 bases between. The CDR3 sequence: CASSYSRGQGVSGNTIYF. The CDR3, as DNA: TGTGCCAGCAGTTACTCAAGGGGCCAAGGAGTGTCTGGAAACACCATATATTTT.

The chain employs TRBV3-1 and TRBJ1-1, with no clear D. The CDR3 has 16 amino acids. V gave up 5 bases and J gave up 0 bases, with 16 bases separating them. The V gene's germline CDR1 is LGHDT and CDR2 YNNKEL (reference sequence). In DNA form, the CDR3 reads TGTGCCAGCAGCAAGGTCGGGCGGCAGATGAACACTGAAGCTTTCTTT. Protein: CASSKVGRQMNTEAFF.